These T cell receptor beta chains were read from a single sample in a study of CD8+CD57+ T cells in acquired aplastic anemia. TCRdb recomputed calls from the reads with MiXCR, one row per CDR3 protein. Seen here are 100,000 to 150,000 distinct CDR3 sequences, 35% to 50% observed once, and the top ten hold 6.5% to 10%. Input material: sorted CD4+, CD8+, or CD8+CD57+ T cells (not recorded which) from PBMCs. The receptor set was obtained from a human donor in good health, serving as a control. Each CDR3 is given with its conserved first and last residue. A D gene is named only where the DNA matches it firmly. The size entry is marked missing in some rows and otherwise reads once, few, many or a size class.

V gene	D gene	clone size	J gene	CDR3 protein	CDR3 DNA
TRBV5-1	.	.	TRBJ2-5	CASSPSGRPRTGETQYF	TGCGCCAGCAGCCCCAGCGGACGGCCTCGAACGGGAGAGACCCAGTACTTC
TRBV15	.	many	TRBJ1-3	CATSRLAKGRTTSGNTIYF	TGTGCCACCAGCAGATTGGCAAAGGGGCGGACGACCTCTGGAAACACCATATATTTT
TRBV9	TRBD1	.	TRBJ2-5	CASSARGTGWETQYF	TGTGCCAGCAGCGCGAGGGGGACAGGGTGGGAGACCCAGTACTTC
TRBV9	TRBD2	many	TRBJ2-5	CASSGWTSGTQETQYF	TGTGCCAGCAGCGGGTGGACTAGCGGGACTCAAGAGACCCAGTACTTC
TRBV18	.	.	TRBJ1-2	CASSPLRDTLGGYTF	TGTGCCAGCTCACCCCTCCGGGACACCCTCGGGGGCTACACCTTC
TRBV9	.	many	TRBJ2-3	CASSLRGGSTDTQYF	TGTGCCAGCAGCCTTAGGGGCGGGAGCACAGATACGCAGTATTTT
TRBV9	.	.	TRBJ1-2	CASSVAAADYGYTF	TGTGCCAGCAGCGTAGCGGCGGCAGACTATGGCTACACCTTC
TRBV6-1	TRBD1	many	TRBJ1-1	CASSANRGTGYYDVTEAFF	TGTGCCAGCAGTGCGAACAGAGGGACAGGGTACTATGATGTCACTGAAGCTTTCTTT
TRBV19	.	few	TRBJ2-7	CASMGAYEQYF	TGTGCCAGTATGGGGGCCTACGAGCAGTACTTC
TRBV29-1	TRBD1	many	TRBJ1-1	CSVKTGGNTEAFF	TGCAGCGTTAAGACAGGGGGCAACACTGAAGCTTTCTTT
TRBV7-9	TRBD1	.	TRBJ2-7	CASSLGTGGLEQYF	TGCGCCAGCAGCTTGGGGACAGGAGGACTCGAGCAGTACTTC
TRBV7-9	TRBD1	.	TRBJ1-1	CASSMTGGTEAFF	TGTGCCAGCAGCATGACAGGGGGAACTGAAGCTTTCTTT
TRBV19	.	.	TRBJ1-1	CAWGKGGDTEAFF	TGTGCCTGGGGAAAAGGGGGGGACACTGAAGCTTTCTTT
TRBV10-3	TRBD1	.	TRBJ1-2	CAISGQGVYGYTF	TGTGCCATCAGCGGACAGGGGGTCTATGGCTACACCTTC
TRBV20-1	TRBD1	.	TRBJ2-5	CSAAGTGVETQYF	TGCAGTGCTGCCGGGACAGGGGTGGAGACCCAGTACTTC
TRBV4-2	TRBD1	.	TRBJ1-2	CASGLGTVAIFLCANYGYTF	TGTGCCAGCGGCCTCGGGACAGTGGCTATATTCTTATGTGCTAACTATGGCTACACCTTC
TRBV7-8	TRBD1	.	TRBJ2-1	CASSYDRGSYNEQFF	TGTGCCAGCAGCTACGACAGGGGCTCCTACAATGAGCAGTTCTTC
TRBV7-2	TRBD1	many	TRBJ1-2	CASTTGGAYGYTF	TGTGCCAGCACGACAGGGGGCGCGTATGGCTACACCTTC
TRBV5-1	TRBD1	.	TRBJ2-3	CASSWDRETDTQYF	TGCGCCAGCAGCTGGGACAGGGAAACAGACACGCAGTATTTT
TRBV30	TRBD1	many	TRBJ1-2	CAWSVRGDYGYTF	TGTGCCTGGAGTGTCAGGGGGGACTATGGCTACACCTTC
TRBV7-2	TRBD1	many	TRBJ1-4	CASSIRQGNEKLFF	TGTGCCAGCAGCATCCGACAGGGAAATGAAAAACTGTTTTTT
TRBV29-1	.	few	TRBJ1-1	CSARQTNTEAFF	TGCAGCGCCAGACAGACGAACACTGAAGCTTTCTTT